This TCR beta chain was captured by sequencing in a study of T cells in localized non-small cell lung cancer. Clones were sequenced by immunoSEQ multiplex PCR, and TCRdb holds only the in-frame ones, with some missing. The table includes fewer than 25,000 clones, roughly nine tenths detected once. As regards this clone: Its antigen is as yet unknown.

Findings and caveats of the study: The highest T cell clonality was in uninvolved adjacent lung, above tumor.

Per the germline V gene, CDR1 is SGHNT and CDR2 is YENEEA. The CDR3 covers 14 residues. V lost 1 base to trimming and J lost 7 bases, with 11 bases between them. The input for sequencing was peripheral blood, taken before any cancer treatment. This receptor was obtained from a woman aged 35 to 69 with stage I lung adenocarcinoma. The rearrangement joins TRBV11-3 to TRBJ2-1, with D unresolved. CDR3: CASSLVGSLNEQFF. CDR3 coding DNA: TGTGCCAGCAGCTTAGTTGGCAGTCTAAATGAGCAGTTCTTC.